The 31 T cell receptor beta chains listed next were all sequenced from one sample in a study of graft-versus-host responses after intestinal transplantation. Clones were sequenced by immunoSEQ multiplex PCR, and TCRdb holds only the in-frame ones, with some missing. The sample has 90,000 to 150,000 clones, 85% to 95% seen once. The antigens for these receptors are not known. The specimen was unstimulated CD8+ T cells sorted from spleen or lymph node cells, collected before intestinal transplant. The receptor set was obtained from a human donor who received an intestinal transplant.

J is TRBJ2-1 and V is TRBV5-8, with unresolved D. Germline CDR1 reads SGHTS; CDR2 reads YDEGEE. This CDR3 contains 15 residues. V was pared by 2 bases and J by 0 bases, with 9 bases between. The CDR3 nucleotides are TGTGCCAGCAGCTTACTCCTGGGCTCCTACAATGAGCAGTTCTTC. Translating gives CASSLLLGSYNEQFF.

The rearrangement joins TRBV4-1 to TRBJ2-3; 10 bases are a match to TRBD2. There are 14 residues in the CDR3. Losses at the gene ends were 4 bases for V and 7 bases for J; bases not matched to a gene: 5. Germline CDR1 reads MGHRA; CDR2 reads YSYEKL. The CDR3 DNA reads TGCGCCAGCAGCCGAAGCGGGAGGGCCCATACGCAGTATTTT. The encoded protein is CASSRSGRAHTQYF.

The CDR3 is CASSSTVNYGYTF. In DNA, the CDR3 is TGTGCCAGCAGCTCGACAGTTAACTATGGCTACACCTTC. J is TRBJ1-2 and V is TRBV7-8, with D tentatively TRBD1 (5 bases). Per germline, CDR1 SGHVS and CDR2 FQNEAQ. The CDR3 spans 13 residues. V was cut by 4 bases and J by 1 base, with 7 bases left in between. Together with reference TRBV7-8 and TRBJ1-2, the CDR3 gives the full variable domain: GAGVSQSPRYKVAKRGQDVALRCDPISGHVSLFWYQQALGQGPEFLTYFQNEAQLDKSGLPSDRFFAERPEGSVSTLKIQRTQQEDSAVYLCASSSTVNYGYTFGSGTRLTVV.

The chain couples TRBV15 to TRBJ2-1, with TRBD2 matching 7 bases. The CDR3 is 16 residues long. V shed 0 bases and J 8 bases; nucleotides not matched to a gene: 10. The germline V gene encodes CDR1 LNHNV and CDR2 YYDKDF (reference sequence). CDR3 sequence (DNA): TGTGCCACCAGCAGAGATCGGGGCGGGAGTTCGGATGAGCAGTTCTTC. Amino acid sequence: CATSRDRGGSSDEQFF.

Points on this clone: The same CDR3 also results from other DNA sequences found in this sample. The genes are TRBV27 and TRBJ2-7; no reliable D call. This CDR3 contains 13 residues. The germline V gene encodes CDR1 MNHEY and CDR2 SMNVEV (reference sequence). Trimming cost V 1 base and J 0 bases, with 4 bases left between them. The CDR3 spells CASSLFSSYEQYF. Here the CDR3 DNA reads TGTGCCAGCAGTTTATTTAGCTCCTACGAGCAGTACTTC.

The chain couples TRBV19 to TRBJ2-2; TRBD1 aligns across 10 bases. In germline, CDR1 is LNHDA, CDR2 SQIVND (reference sequence). The CDR3 extends over 17 amino acids. J lost 4 bases, V lost 9 bases, and 14 bases had no gene match. The CDR3 is CASRPGTGARPTGELFF. In DNA, the CDR3 is TGTGCCAGCCGACCCGGGACAGGGGCTCGCCCCACCGGGGAGCTGTTTTTT.

J is TRBJ2-7 and V is TRBV27; TRBD1 agrees at 7 bases. The CDR3 is made up of 14 amino acids. The J segment lost 2 bases and the V segment lost 5 bases, leaving 6 bases of the junction unmatched. The V gene's germline CDR1 is MNHEY and CDR2 SMNVEV (reference sequence). The CDR3 is CASSAPDRTYEQYF. CDR3 in DNA: TGTGCCAGCAGTGCTCCGGACAGGACCTACGAGCAGTACTTC.

The rearrangement joins TRBV7-9 to TRBJ2-1, with D perhaps TRBD2 (6 bases). With 2 bases removed from V and 10 bases from J, the gap between germline ends came to 12 bases. The CDR3 extends over 13 amino acids. Germline V gives CDR1 SEHNR, CDR2 FQNEAQ (reference sequence). CDR3: CASSLTGEEEQFF. The CDR3 DNA reads TGTGCCAGCAGCTTAACGGGAGAAGAAGAGCAGTTCTTC.

V is TRBV9 and J is TRBJ2-1; 14 bases align to TRBD2. Per the germline V gene, CDR1 is SGDLS and CDR2 is YYNGEE. V lost 2 bases and J lost 9; bases outside the gene matches: 4. The length of the CDR3 is 15 residues. CDR3 DNA sequence: TGTGCCAGCAGCGTGGAGACTAGCGGGAGGGGTGAGCAGTTCTTC. Its protein is CASSVETSGRGEQFF.

The rearrangement joins TRBV2 to TRBJ1-6, with D perhaps matching TRBD1 (5 bases). The CDR3 runs to 16 residues. V was clipped by 7 bases and J by 5 bases, with 18 bases between them. The germline V gene encodes CDR1 SNHLY and CDR2 FYNNEI. The CDR3 reads CASKSGTFFHNSPLHF. In nucleotides, the CDR3 is TGTGCCAGCAAATCCGGGACGTTTTTCCATAATTCACCCCTCCACTTT.

The CDR3 DNA reads TGTGCCAGCAGCTTCCTGGGGGGGCTGCAAGAGACCCAGTACTTC. Translating it yields CASSFLGGLQETQYF. The chain joins TRBV7-2 to TRBJ2-5, with TRBD2 as a possible D gene (7 bases). Looked up from germline, CDR1 is SGHTA and CDR2 is FQGNSA. This CDR3 region has 15 residues. The V gene lost 3 bases and the J gene lost 2 bases, with 13 bases spanning the gap.

The chain joins TRBV2 to TRBJ1-1, with D uncertain. The CDR3 is made up of 17 amino acids. V lost 5 bases and J lost 4, with 23 bases in between. CDR1 is SNHLY and CDR2 is FYNNEI in the germline V gene. Written as DNA, the CDR3 is TGTGCCAGCAGTCAAGACCCCGTCGGGGAATTGGCCACTGAAGCTTTCTTT. Amino acid sequence: CASSQDPVGELATEAFF.

The rearrangement links TRBV27 to TRBJ2-7; TRBD2 might be the D (5 bases). The CDR3 totals 14 residues. Germline CDR1 MNHEY, CDR2 SMNVEV (reference sequence). The V end lost 1 base, the J end lost 7 bases, and 14 bases lay between the germline ends. Here the CDR3 reads CASSLYRGIGEQYF. The CDR3 coding sequence is TGTGCCAGCAGTTTATATAGAGGGATTGGAGAGCAGTACTTC.

The chain employs TRBV19 and TRBJ2-7; 7 bases agree with TRBD2. The germline V gene has CDR1 LNHDA and CDR2 SQIVND (reference sequence). The CDR3 sequence is 14 residues long. Trimming took 6 bases from V and 3 from J; bases not matched to a gene: 8. In DNA, the CDR3 is TGTGCCAGTAGCCCCGGGGGAGGGGACTACGAGCAGTACTTC. It yields the protein CASSPGGGDYEQYF.

This chain connects TRBV7-9 to TRBJ1-1; no definite D call. The CDR3 extends over 17 amino acids. CDR1 is SEHNR and CDR2 is FQNEAQ in the germline V gene (reference sequence). Trimming removed 2 bases at V and 3 bases at J, with 19 bases between. CDR3 protein: CASSLQRWSSEDTEAFF. DNA for the CDR3: TGTGCCAGCAGCTTACAGAGGTGGTCCTCCGAAGACACTGAAGCTTTCTTT.

The rearrangement joins TRBV28 to TRBJ2-7; D may be TRBD1 (6 bases). The CDR3 consists of 12 residues. Trimming removed 7 bases at V and 4 bases at J, with 11 bases between. The V gene's germline CDR1 is MDHEN and CDR2 SYDVKM. The CDR3 protein is CASNEGVYEQYF. The CDR3 region has the DNA TGTGCCAGCAATGAGGGGGTTTACGAGCAGTACTTC.

The chain is built from TRBV11-2 and TRBJ2-1; 9 nucleotides line up with TRBD2. With 1 base clipped from V and 7 bases from J, the junction kept 11 bases outside the gene matches. The CDR3 is 17 residues long. The V gene's germline CDR1 is SGHAT and CDR2 FQNNGV. In DNA, the CDR3 is TGTGCCAGCAGCTTAGCGGCCGGGACTAGCTTCCCAAATGAGCAGTTCTTC. Encoded protein: CASSLAAGTSFPNEQFF.

V and J are TRBV6-1 and TRBJ2-7, with 7 bases lining up with TRBD2. This CDR3 spans 17 amino acids. V shed 2 bases, J shed 4 bases, and the junction held 14 bases outside the gene matches. CDR1 and CDR2 (germline): MNHNS, SASEGT. The CDR3 here is CASSELGRWEGHYEQYF. The DNA of the CDR3 is TGTGCCAGCAGTGAATTGGGTAGGTGGGAGGGCCATTACGAGCAGTACTTC.

The rearrangement links TRBV6-1 to TRBJ2-7; D is unresolved. CDR1 and CDR2 (germline): MNHNS, SASEGT. With 5 bases removed from V and 3 bases from J, the gap between germline ends came to 11 bases. CDR3 length: 13 amino acids. The CDR3 region has the DNA TGTGCCAGCAGTTATCCTCTTTTCTACGAGCAGTACTTC. Its protein is CASSYPLFYEQYF.

This chain joins TRBV5-5 and TRBJ2-7; D call uncertain. Trimming left V 6 bases short and J 0 bases short, with 19 bases between. The CDR3 consists of 16 residues. CDR1 SGHKS and CDR2 YYEKEE come from the germline V gene (reference sequence). The CDR3 region has the DNA TGTGCCAGCAACCTACTTCCGGCCAGTGTCTCCTACGAGCAGTACTTC. Translation gives CASNLLPASVSYEQYF.

Only one count was recorded for this clone. The CDR3 DNA reads TGTGCCAGCAGTTTATCGACAGGGTGGACCTATGGCTACACCTTC. Its protein is CASSLSTGWTYGYTF. This chain connects TRBV27 to TRBJ1-2; 7 bases line up with TRBD1. Germline trimming cut 0 bases from V and 4 bases from J; bases unmatched to any gene: 5. This CDR3 has 15 residues. The germline CDR1 and CDR2 sequences are MNHEY and SMNVEV (reference sequence).

The J gene is TRBJ2-7, the V gene TRBV6-6, with D maybe TRBD1 (5 bases). The germline gives CDR1 MNHNY, CDR2 SVGAGI (reference sequence). V lost 8 bases and J 6 bases, leaving 14 bases between the germline ends. The CDR3 runs to 12 residues. The CDR3 nucleotides are TGTGCCAGCGAAGGGGCCCCCGGCGAGCAGTACTTC. It codes for CASEGAPGEQYF.

The chain joins TRBV2 to TRBJ1-2, with 9 bases that match TRBD1. Losses at the gene ends were 5 bases for V and 8 bases for J; bases not matched to a gene: 15. The CDR3 has 16 residues. Germline CDR1 reads SNHLY; CDR2 reads FYNNEI. CDR3 amino acids: CASSWDREALYGGYTF. The DNA for the CDR3 is TGTGCCAGCAGTTGGGACAGGGAGGCCCTATATGGGGGCTACACCTTC. The full variable domain, in which reference TRBV2 and TRBJ1-2 provide the parts outside the CDR3, is EPEVTQTPSHQVTQMGQEVILRCVPISNHLYFYWYRQILGQKVEFLVSFYNNEISEKSEIFDDQFSVERPDGSNFTLKIRSTKLEDSAMYFCASSWDREALYGGYTFGSGTRLTVV.

The chain carries TRBV7-9 and TRBJ1-3; TRBD1 is a possible D gene (5 bases). This CDR3 region has 17 residues. The V gene lost 8 bases and the J gene lost 1 base, with 21 bases spanning the gap. The V gene's germline CDR1 is SEHNR and CDR2 FQNEAQ (reference sequence). CDR3 protein: CASRRAGRRESGNTIYF. CDR3 DNA sequence: TGTGCCAGCCGGAGGGCAGGGAGGCGAGAATCTGGAAACACCATATATTTT. Full variable domain (outside the CDR3, taken from reference TRBV7-9 and TRBJ1-3): DTGVSQNPRHKITKRGQNVTFRCDPISEHNRLYWYRQTLGQGPEFLTYFQNEAQLEKSRLLSDRFSAERPKGSFSTLEIQRTEQGDSAMYLCASRRAGRRESGNTIYFGEGSWLTVV.

The chain carries TRBV4-1 and TRBJ2-5; maybe TRBD2 (5 bases). CDR1 and CDR2 from the germline V gene are MGHRA and YSYEKL. V gave up 0 bases and J gave up 5 bases, with 7 bases separating them. CDR3 size: 13 residues. The CDR3 sequence: CASSQEGGETQYF. For the CDR3, the DNA is TGCGCCAGCAGCCAAGAAGGAGGCGAGACCCAGTACTTC.

The chain has TRBV28 and TRBJ2-7, with 11 bases matching TRBD1. J was trimmed by 5 bases and V by 6 bases; bases with no gene match: 3. Germline lookup yields CDR1 MDHEN and CDR2 SYDVKM. The CDR3 runs 13 residues. The CDR3 nucleotides are TGTGCCAGCAGCCGGACAGGGGGCCACGAGCAGTACTTC. Amino acids: CASSRTGGHEQYF. Variable domain in full (rest from reference TRBV28 and TRBJ2-7): DVKVTQSSRYLVKRTGEKVFLECVQDMDHENMFWYRQDPGLGLRLIYFSYDVKMKEKGDIPEGYSVSREKKERFSLILESASTNQTSMYLCASSRTGGHEQYFGPGTRLTVT.

This clone has only a few counts. The CDR3 loop is CASSIGTSGSNEQFF. CDR3 DNA sequence: TGTGCCAGTAGTATAGGGACTAGCGGGAGCAATGAGCAGTTCTTC. The J gene is TRBJ2-1, the V gene TRBV19, with 13 bases that match TRBD2. The CDR3 is made up of 15 amino acids. The germline V gene has CDR1 LNHDA and CDR2 SQIVND (reference sequence). J gave up 6 bases and V 1 base, and 0 bases lay outside the gene matches.

This chain connects TRBV28 to TRBJ2-5, with D uncertain. The V gene's germline CDR1 is MDHEN and CDR2 SYDVKM. V lost 5 bases and J 5 bases, leaving 6 bases between the germline ends. The CDR3 consists of 11 residues. The CDR3 reads CASSPSETQYF. For the CDR3, the DNA is TGTGCCAGCAGTCCTTCTGAGACCCAGTACTTC.

The J gene is TRBJ2-5, the V gene TRBV28, with D hard to call. CDR3 size: 13 residues. With 6 bases removed from V and 5 bases from J, the gap between germline ends came to 13 bases. The germline V gene has CDR1 MDHEN and CDR2 SYDVKM. CDR3 nucleotides: TGTGCCAGCAGGCTTAAAATGGGGGAGACCCAGTACTTC. It codes for CASRLKMGETQYF.

The chain employs TRBV18 and TRBJ2-2, with TRBD1 identical over 8 bases. Germline V gives CDR1 KGHSH, CDR2 LQKENI. The CDR3 runs to 16 residues. With V trimmed by 3 bases and J by 1 base, 4 bases remained unmatched. As DNA, the CDR3 is TGTGCCAGCTCACCGCCGGGACAGGAGAACACCGGGGAGCTGTTTTTT. This sequence encodes CASSPPGQENTGELFF.

The J gene is TRBJ2-1, the V gene TRBV2; weak D call: TRBD1 (6 bases). Trimming removed 7 bases at V and 8 bases at J, with 21 bases between. Per the germline V gene, CDR1 is SNHLY and CDR2 is FYNNEI. CDR3 length: 15 amino acids. CDR3: CASTTIRGAGYEQFF. In DNA form, the CDR3 reads TGTGCCAGCACGACGATCAGGGGCGCTGGCTATGAGCAGTTCTTC.